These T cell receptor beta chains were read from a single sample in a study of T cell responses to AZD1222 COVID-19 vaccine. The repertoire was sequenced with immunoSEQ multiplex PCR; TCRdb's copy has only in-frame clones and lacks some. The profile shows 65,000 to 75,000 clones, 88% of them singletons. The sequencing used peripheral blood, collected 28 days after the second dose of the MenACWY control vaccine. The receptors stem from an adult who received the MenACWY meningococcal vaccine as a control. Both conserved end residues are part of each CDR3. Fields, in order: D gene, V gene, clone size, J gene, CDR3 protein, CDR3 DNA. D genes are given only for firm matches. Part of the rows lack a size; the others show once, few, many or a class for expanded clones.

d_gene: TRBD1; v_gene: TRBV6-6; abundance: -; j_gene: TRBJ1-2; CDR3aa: CASSPSRQGPNYGYTF; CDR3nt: TGTGCCAGCAGTCCGTCCCGACAGGGACCTAACTATGGCTACACCTTC
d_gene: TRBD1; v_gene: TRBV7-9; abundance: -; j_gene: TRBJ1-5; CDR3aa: CASSLGGTGYQPQHF; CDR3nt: TGTGCCAGCAGCTTAGGGGGGACAGGCTACCAGCCCCAGCATTTT
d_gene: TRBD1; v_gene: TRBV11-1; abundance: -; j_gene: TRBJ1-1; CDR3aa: CASSPQGAGNTEAFF; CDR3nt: TGTGCCAGCAGCCCTCAGGGGGCTGGGAACACTGAAGCTTTCTTT
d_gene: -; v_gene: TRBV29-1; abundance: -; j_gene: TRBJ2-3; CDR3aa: CSVELRGRTDTQYF; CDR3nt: TGCAGCGTTGAATTGCGGGGGCGCACAGATACGCAGTATTTT
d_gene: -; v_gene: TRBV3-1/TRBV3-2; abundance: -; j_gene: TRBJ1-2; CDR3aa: CASSQGRIGGYTF; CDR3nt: TGTGCCAGCAGCCAAGGCAGGATCGGCGGCTACACCTTC
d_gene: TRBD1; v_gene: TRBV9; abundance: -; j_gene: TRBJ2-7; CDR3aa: CASSAGDSRYEQYF; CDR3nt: TGTGCCAGCAGTGCTGGGGACAGCCGCTACGAGCAGTACTTC
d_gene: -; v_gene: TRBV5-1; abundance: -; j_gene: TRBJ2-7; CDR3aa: CASSFDPPAYEQYF; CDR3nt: TGCGCCAGCAGCTTTGACCCTCCAGCCTACGAGCAGTACTTC
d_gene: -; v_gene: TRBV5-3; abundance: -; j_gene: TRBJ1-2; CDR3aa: CARSRPHGYTF; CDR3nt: TGTGCCAGAAGCCGGCCGCATGGCTACACCTTC
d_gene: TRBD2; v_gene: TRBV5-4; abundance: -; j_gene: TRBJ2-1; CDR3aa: CASSRPGGGYNEQFF; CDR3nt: TGTGCCAGCAGCAGGCCCGGGGGGGGCTACAATGAGCAGTTCTTC
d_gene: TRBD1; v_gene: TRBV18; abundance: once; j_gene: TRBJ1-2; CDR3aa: CASSQARDRDYGYTF; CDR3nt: TGTGCCAGCTCACAGGCTCGGGACAGGGATTATGGCTACACCTTC
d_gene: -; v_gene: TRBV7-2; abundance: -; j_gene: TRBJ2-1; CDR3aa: CASSPGPDYEQFF; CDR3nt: TGTGCCAGCAGCCCCGGGCCGGACTATGAGCAGTTCTTC
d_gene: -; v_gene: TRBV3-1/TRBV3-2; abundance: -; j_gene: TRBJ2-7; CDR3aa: CASSQDRWLPSYEQYF; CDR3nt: TGTGCCAGCAGCCAAGATCGTTGGCTCCCCTCCTACGAGCAGTACTTC
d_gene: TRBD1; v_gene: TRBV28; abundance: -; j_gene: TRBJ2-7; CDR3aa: CASRTQGETYEQYF; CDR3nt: TGTGCCAGCAGGACTCAGGGGGAGACCTACGAGCAGTACTTC
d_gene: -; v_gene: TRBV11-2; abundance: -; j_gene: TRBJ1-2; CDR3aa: CASSSRRSYGYTF; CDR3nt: TGTGCCAGCAGCTCCAGACGGTCCTATGGCTACACCTTC
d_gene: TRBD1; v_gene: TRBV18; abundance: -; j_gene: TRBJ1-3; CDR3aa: CASSRQGATGNTIYF; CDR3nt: TGTGCCAGCTCAAGACAGGGGGCGACCGGAAACACCATATATTTT
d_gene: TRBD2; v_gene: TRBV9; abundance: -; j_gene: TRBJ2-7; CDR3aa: CASSVAGGSSYEQYF; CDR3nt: TGTGCCAGCAGCGTAGCCGGCGGGAGCTCCTACGAGCAGTACTTC
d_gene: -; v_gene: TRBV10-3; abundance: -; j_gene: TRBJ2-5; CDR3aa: CAIRSEGTTGQETQYF; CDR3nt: TGTGCCATCAGGTCCGAAGGAACCACGGGCCAAGAGACCCAGTACTTC
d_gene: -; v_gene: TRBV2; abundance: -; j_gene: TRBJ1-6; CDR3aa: CASSGTDGGNSPLHF; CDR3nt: TGTGCCAGCAGTGGGACAGACGGTGGGAATTCACCCCTCCACTTT
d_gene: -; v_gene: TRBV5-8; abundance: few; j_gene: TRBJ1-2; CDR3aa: CASSLIRGSGYTF; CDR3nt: TGTGCCAGCAGCTTAATCAGGGGAAGTGGCTACACCTTC
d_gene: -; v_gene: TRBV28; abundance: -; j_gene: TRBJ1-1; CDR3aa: CASSLGALAAEAFF; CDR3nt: TGTGCCAGCAGTTTAGGGGCCCTTGCAGCGGAAGCTTTCTTT
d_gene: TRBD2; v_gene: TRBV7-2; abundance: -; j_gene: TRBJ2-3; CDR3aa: CASSLGLAGGRADTQYF; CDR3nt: TGTGCCAGCAGCCTGGGACTAGCGGGGGGGAGGGCAGATACGCAGTATTTT
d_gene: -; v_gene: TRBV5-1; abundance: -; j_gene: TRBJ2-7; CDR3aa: CASSTGRDRESYEQYF; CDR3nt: TGCGCCAGCAGCACAGGGCGGGACAGAGAATCCTACGAGCAGTACTTC
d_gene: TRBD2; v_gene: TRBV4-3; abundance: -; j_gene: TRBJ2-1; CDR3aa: CASSEREGWNEQFF; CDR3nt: TGCGCCAGCAGCGAGCGGGAGGGGTGGAATGAGCAGTTCTTC
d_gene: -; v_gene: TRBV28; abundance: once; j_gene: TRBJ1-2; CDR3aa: CASSRQRGSYGYTF; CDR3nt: TGTGCCAGCAGCCGGCAAAGGGGGTCTTATGGCTACACCTTC
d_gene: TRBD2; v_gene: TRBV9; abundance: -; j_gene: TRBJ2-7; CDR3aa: CASSVGGTRTYEQYF; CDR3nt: TGTGCCAGCAGCGTTGGTGGGACTAGAACCTACGAGCAGTACTTC
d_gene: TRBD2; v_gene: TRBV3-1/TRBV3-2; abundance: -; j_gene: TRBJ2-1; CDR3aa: CASSQDSGGAGKQFF; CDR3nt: TGTGCCAGCAGCCAAGACTCCGGGGGGGCTGGTAAGCAGTTCTTC
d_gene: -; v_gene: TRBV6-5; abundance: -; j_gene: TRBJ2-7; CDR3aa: CASSPAGRDSYEQYF; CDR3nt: TGTGCCAGCAGTCCCGCCGGGCGGGACTCCTACGAGCAGTACTTC
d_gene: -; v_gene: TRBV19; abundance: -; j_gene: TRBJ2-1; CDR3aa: CASSIPPMGGETYNEQFF; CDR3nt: TGTGCCAGTAGTATTCCTCCAATGGGCGGGGAGACCTACAATGAGCAGTTCTTC
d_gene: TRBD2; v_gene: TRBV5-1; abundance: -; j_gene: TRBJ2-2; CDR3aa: CASSLSSGRGTGELFF; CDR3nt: TGCGCCAGCAGCTTGAGTAGCGGGAGAGGGACCGGGGAGCTGTTTTTT
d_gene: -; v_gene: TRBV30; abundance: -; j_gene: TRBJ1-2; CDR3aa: CAWSGQEVNYGYTF; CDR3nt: TGTGCCTGGAGTGGACAGGAGGTTAACTATGGCTACACCTTC
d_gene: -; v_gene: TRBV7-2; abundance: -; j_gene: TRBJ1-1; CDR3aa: CASSSFLEAFF; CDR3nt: TGTGCCAGCAGCTCGTTCCTGGAAGCTTTCTTT
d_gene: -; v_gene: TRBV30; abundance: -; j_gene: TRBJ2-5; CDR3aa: CAWSVRVREWLQGETQYF; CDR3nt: TGTGCCTGGAGTGTACGAGTGAGGGAATGGCTGCAGGGAGAGACCCAGTACTTC
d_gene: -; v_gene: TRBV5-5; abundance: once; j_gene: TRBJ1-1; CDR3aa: CASSMILGGAGNTEAFF; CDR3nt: TGTGCCAGCAGCATGATTCTCGGGGGGGCCGGGAACACTGAAGCTTTCTTT
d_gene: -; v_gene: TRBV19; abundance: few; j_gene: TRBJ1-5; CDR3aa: CASSIPPGYSNQPQHF; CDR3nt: TGTGCCAGTAGTATACCCCCAGGGTACAGCAATCAGCCCCAGCATTTT
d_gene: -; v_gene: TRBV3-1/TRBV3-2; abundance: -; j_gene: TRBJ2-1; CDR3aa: CASSQEVGVEQFF; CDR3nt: TGTGCCAGCAGCCAAGAGGTTGGCGTTGAGCAGTTCTTC
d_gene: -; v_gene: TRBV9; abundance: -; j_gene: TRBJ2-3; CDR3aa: CASSGGGNTDTQYF; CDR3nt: TGTGCCAGCAGCGGTGGGGGGAACACAGATACGCAGTATTTT
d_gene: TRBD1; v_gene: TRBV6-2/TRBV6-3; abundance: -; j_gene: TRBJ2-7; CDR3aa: CASNPGQGLYEQYF; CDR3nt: TGTGCCAGCAACCCGGGACAGGGGCTCTACGAGCAGTACTTC